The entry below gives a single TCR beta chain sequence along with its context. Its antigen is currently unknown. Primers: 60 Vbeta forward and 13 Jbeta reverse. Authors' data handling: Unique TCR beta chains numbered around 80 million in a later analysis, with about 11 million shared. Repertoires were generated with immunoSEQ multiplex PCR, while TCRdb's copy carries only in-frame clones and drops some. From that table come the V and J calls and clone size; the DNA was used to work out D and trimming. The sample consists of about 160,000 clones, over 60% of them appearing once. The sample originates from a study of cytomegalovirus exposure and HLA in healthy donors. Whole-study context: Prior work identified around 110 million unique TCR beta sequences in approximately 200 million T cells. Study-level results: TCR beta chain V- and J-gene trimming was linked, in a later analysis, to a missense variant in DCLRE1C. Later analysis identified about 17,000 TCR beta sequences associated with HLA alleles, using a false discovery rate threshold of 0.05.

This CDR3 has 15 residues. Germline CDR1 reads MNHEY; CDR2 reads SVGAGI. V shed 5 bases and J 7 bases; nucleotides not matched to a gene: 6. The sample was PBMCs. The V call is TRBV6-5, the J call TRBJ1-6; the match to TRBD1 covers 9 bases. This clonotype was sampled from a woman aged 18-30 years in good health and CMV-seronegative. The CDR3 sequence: CASSPRTGANSPLHF. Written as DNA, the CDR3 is TGTGCCAGCAGTCCAAGGACAGGGGCAAATTCACCCCTCCACTTT.